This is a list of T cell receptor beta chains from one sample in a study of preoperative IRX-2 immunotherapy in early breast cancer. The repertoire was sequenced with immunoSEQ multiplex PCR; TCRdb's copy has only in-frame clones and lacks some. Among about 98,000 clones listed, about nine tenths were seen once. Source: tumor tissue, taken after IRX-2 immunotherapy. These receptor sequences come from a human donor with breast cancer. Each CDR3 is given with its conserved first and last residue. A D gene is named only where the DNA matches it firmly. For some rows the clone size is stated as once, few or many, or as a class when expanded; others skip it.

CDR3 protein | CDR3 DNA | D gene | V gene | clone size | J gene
CASSYAGRLDTQYF | TGTGCCAGCAGTTACGCGGGACGCTTGGATACGCAGTATTTT | . | TRBV6-4 | . | TRBJ2-3
CALKGTAKEGSTDTQYF | TGTGCCCTAAAAGGGACAGCTAAAGAGGGTAGCACAGATACGCAGTATTTT | . | TRBV12-2 | few | TRBJ2-3
CASRMTQTSNQPQHF | TGTGCCAGCAGGATGACTCAAACTAGCAATCAGCCCCAGCATTTT | . | TRBV6-8 | . | TRBJ1-5
CASSLVSAGSYNEQFF | TGCGCCAGCAGCTTGGTGTCCGCAGGCTCCTACAATGAGCAGTTCTTC | . | TRBV5-1 | . | TRBJ2-1
CASRDWGQGEDQPQHF | TGTGCCAGCAGGGACTGGGGACAGGGAGAGGATCAGCCCCAGCATTTT | TRBD1 | TRBV6-8 | few | TRBJ1-5
CASSPSGRTGELFF | TGCGCCAGCAGCCCTAGCGGCCGCACCGGGGAGCTGTTTTTT | TRBD2 | TRBV10-2 | . | TRBJ2-2
CASTSTLEANEKLFF | TGTGCCAGCACCTCGACCCTAGAGGCTAATGAAAAACTGTTTTTT | . | TRBV28 | . | TRBJ1-4
CAWNGQGNSPLHF | TGTGCCTGGAACGGACAGGGCAATTCACCCCTCCACTTT | TRBD1 | TRBV30 | . | TRBJ1-6
CASSQGPSGDDTGELFF | TGTGCCAGCAGCCAGGGGCCTAGCGGGGACGACACCGGGGAGCTGTTTTTT | TRBD2 | TRBV11-3 | . | TRBJ2-2
CASRPGNTGELFF | TGTGCCAGCCGACCCGGGAACACCGGGGAGCTGTTTTTT | . | TRBV7-4 | . | TRBJ2-2
CASSNGGPQHF | TGTGCCAGTAGTAACGGGGGGCCCCAGCATTTT | . | TRBV19 | . | TRBJ1-5
CASSIPGQGHGYTF | TGCGCCAGCAGCATCCCTGGACAGGGACATGGCTACACCTTC | TRBD1 | TRBV5-1 | . | TRBJ1-2
CASSLALAANEQFF | TGTGCCAGCAGCTTGGCCCTAGCTGCCAATGAGCAGTTCTTC | . | TRBV7-1 | few | TRBJ2-1
CAIREGTAKETQYF | TGTGCCATCAGAGAAGGGACAGCTAAAGAGACCCAGTACTTC | TRBD1 | TRBV6-8 | . | TRBJ2-5
CASSPPAETGRSYEQYF | TGTGCCAGCTCACCACCGGCGGAGACAGGGAGGTCCTACGAGCAGTACTTC | . | TRBV18 | . | TRBJ2-7
CASSVGLARSEQYF | TGTGCCAGCAGCGTGGGACTAGCAAGATCCGAGCAGTACTTC | TRBD2 | TRBV7-6 | . | TRBJ2-7
CAWSRQLNEKLFF | TGTGCCTGGAGTAGACAGCTTAATGAAAAACTGTTTTTT | . | TRBV30 | . | TRBJ1-4
CASTVTSGPLAEQYF | TGTGCCAGCACCGTAACTAGCGGACCCCTGGCCGAGCAGTACTTC | TRBD2 | TRBV12-5 | . | TRBJ2-7
CATTPAGRPSEAFF | TGTGCCACCACCCCGGCGGGGAGACCCTCCGAAGCTTTCTTT | . | TRBV15 | . | TRBJ1-1
CASSQSYSGLGFAPLHF | TGCGCCAGCAGCCAATCTTACTCCGGCCTCGGATTTGCACCCCTCCACTTT | . | TRBV4-1 | . | TRBJ1-6
CAWSFRDSFVLNTGELFF | TGTGCCTGGAGTTTCCGGGACAGCTTCGTACTGAACACCGGGGAGCTGTTTTTT | TRBD1 | TRBV30 | few | TRBJ2-2
CASGPTSGNTIYF | TGCGCCAGCGGTCCGACCTCTGGAAACACCATATATTTT | . | TRBV23-1 | . | TRBJ1-3
CASSGRLAGENTGELFF | TGTGCTAGCAGCGGCCGACTAGCGGGAGAGAACACCGGGGAGCTGTTTTTT | TRBD2 | TRBV7-7 | . | TRBJ2-2
CASSDTGTGDTGNTIYF | TGTGCCAGTAGTGATACCGGGACAGGGGACACTGGAAACACCATATATTTT | TRBD1 | TRBV19 | . | TRBJ1-3
CASGLPQGGTGELFF | TGTGCTAGTGGTTTACCACAAGGGGGGACCGGGGAGCTGTTTTTT | . | TRBV12-5 | . | TRBJ2-2
CASRVGSKGPQYGYTF | TGTGCCAGCAGGGTGGGGTCAAAGGGACCACAGTATGGCTACACCTTC | . | TRBV6-8 | . | TRBJ1-2
CASSLAGGDTTNEKLFF | TGCGCCAGCAGCTTGGCTGGGGGGGATACAACTAATGAAAAACTGTTTTTT | . | TRBV5-1 | . | TRBJ1-4
CASSPAGDTGEKLFF | TGTGCCAGCAGCCCAGCTGGGGATACAGGAGAAAAACTGTTTTTT | . | TRBV11-3 | . | TRBJ1-4